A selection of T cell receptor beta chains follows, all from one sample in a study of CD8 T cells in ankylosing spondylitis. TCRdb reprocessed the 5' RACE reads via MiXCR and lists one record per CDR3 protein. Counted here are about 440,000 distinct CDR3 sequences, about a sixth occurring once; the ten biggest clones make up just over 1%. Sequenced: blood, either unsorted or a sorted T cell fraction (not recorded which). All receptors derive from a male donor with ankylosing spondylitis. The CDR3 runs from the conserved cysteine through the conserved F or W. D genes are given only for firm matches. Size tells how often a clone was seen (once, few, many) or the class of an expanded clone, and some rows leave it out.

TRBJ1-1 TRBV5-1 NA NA TGCGCCAGCAGCATCGCGACAGGTTGGAACACTGAAGCTTTCTTT CASSIATGWNTEAFF
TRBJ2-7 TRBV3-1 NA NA TGTGCCAGCAGCCTCCAGGGAGGCAGGAACTACGAGCAGTACTTC CASSLQGGRNYEQYF
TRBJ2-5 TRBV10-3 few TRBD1 TGTGCCATCAGTACCGACAGGGGGCGGGAGACCCAGTACTTC CAISTDRGRETQYF
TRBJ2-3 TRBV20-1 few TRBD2 TGCAGTGCTATCGGGAGGGCCTCGGTAGATACGCAGTATTTT CSAIGRASVDTQYF
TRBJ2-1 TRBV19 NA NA TGTGCCAGTAGTATAGAGGCGGGCTATGAGCAGTTCTTC CASSIEAGYEQFF
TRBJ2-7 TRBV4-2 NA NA TGTGCCAGCAGCCAAGATGGAATAGCGGCGGTACCCTACGAGCAGTACTTC CASSQDGIAAVPYEQYF
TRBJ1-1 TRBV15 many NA TGTGCCACCAGCTGGGGCCTGAACACTGAAGCTTTCTTT CATSWGLNTEAFF
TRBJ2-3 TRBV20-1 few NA TGCAGTGCTAGAGCCAGCCTCACAGATACGCAGTATTTT CSARASLTDTQYF
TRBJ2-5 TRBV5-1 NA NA TGCGCCAGCAGCCCGGGGGAACATCAACAAGAGACCCAGTACTTC CASSPGEHQQETQYF
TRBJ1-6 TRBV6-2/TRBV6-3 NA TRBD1 TGTGCCAGCAGTTACACCGGACAGGGGGCTTCACCCCTCCACTTT CASSYTGQGASPLHF
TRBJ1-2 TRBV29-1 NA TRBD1 TGCAGCGTTGAAGATCTTCAGGGGGGGTTAGGATCTTTGGACTATGGCTACACCTTC CSVEDLQGGLGSLDYGYTF
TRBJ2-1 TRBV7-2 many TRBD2 TGTGCCAGCAGCCGGACTAGCGGGGGGGTATACAATGAGCAGTTCTTC CASSRTSGGVYNEQFF
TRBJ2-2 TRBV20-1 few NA TGCAGTGCTAGATTCGGGGCAGGTGGGGAGCTGTTTTTT CSARFGAGGELFF
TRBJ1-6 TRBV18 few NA TGTGCCAGCTCACCGGAACCGGGATCGTATAATTCACCCCTCCACTTT CASSPEPGSYNSPLHF
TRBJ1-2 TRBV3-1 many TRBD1 TGTGCCAGCAGCCAAGATCAGGGGCAGGGGGCTTATGGCTACACCTTC CASSQDQGQGAYGYTF
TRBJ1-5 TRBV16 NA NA TGTGCCAGCAGCCAATATGGCTCCAATCAGCCCCAGCATTTT CASSQYGSNQPQHF
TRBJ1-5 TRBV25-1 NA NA TGTGCCAGCAGAGACAAGGGAGAACCTTCTAGCAATCAGCCCCAGCATTTT CASRDKGEPSSNQPQHF
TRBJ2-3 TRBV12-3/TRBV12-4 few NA TGTGCCAGCAGTCGGCACGGGACTTTCACAGATACGCAGTATTTT CASSRHGTFTDTQYF
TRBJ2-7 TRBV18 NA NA TGTGCCAGCTCACCACCACCTCGACCCGAGGAACGTTACGAGCAGTACTTC CASSPPPRPEERYEQYF
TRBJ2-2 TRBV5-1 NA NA TGCGCCAGCAGCGAAACCGGGGGGCCGTCCGGGGAGCTGTTTTTT CASSETGGPSGELFF
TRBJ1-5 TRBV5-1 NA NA TGCGCCAGCAGCTTGGGGGATTTAGCCAATCAGCCCCAGCATTTT CASSLGDLANQPQHF
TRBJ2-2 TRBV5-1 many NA TGCGCCAGCAGCTTGAGTACCGGCACCGGGGAGCTGTTTTTT CASSLSTGTGELFF
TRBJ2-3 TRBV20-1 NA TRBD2 TGCAGTGCAGAAGGGACTAGCGGGATCCCCACTAGCACAGATACGCAGTATTTT CSAEGTSGIPTSTDTQYF
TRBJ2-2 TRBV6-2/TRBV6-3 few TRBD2 TGTGCCAGCAGTTACGTCTTAGCGGGAGGCGCCGGGGAGCTGTTTTTT CASSYVLAGGAGELFF
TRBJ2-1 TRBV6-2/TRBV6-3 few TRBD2 TGTGCCAGCAGTTACTCGTCGGACAGGGGACTAGCGGGCCCGTTTGAGCAGTTCTTC CASSYSSDRGLAGPFEQFF
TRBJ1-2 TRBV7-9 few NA TGTGCCAGCAGCTCCTGGGGGGATGTCGATGGCTACACCTTC CASSSWGDVDGYTF
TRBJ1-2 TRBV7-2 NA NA TGTGCCAGCTTCGAGGGGACCTCGGGGGGCTACACCTTC CASFEGTSGGYTF
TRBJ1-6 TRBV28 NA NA TGTGCCAGCCGGGACACACCATATTCACCCCTCCACTTT CASRDTPYSPLHF
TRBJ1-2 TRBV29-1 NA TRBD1 TGCAGCGTTGAAATGCCAGGGGGCTCCTATGGCTACACCTTC CSVEMPGGSYGYTF
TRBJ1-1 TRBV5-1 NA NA TGCGCCAGCAGCGCCGATTACAGGGCTGAAGCTTTCTTT CASSADYRAEAFF
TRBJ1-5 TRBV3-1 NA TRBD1 TGTGCCAGCGGGAGACAGGGGGCCGGCAATCAGCCCCAGCATTTT CASGRQGAGNQPQHF
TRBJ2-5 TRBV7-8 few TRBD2 TGTGCCAGCAGCTTCCCCTCGAGCGGGGAGGGGAAAGAGACCCAGTACTTC CASSFPSSGEGKETQYF
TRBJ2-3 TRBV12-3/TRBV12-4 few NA TGTGCCAGCAGTAATAGCGGCCTCAGCACAGATACGCAGTATTTT CASSNSGLSTDTQYF
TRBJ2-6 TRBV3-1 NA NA TGTGCCAGCAGCCCGCAGATCGGGGTTGGGGCCAACGTCCTGACTTTC CASSPQIGVGANVLTF
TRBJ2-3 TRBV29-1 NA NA TGCAGCGTTGGACAGACCACAGATACGCAGTATTTT CSVGQTTDTQYF
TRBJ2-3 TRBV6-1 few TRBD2 TGTGCCAGCAGTCAAACCCCTAGCGGGGGGGCTACGCAGTATTTT CASSQTPSGGATQYF
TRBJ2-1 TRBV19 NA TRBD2 TGTGCCAGTAGTATCACTAGCGGCCATTACAATGAGCAGTTCTTC CASSITSGHYNEQFF
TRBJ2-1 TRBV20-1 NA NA TGCAGTGCTCCCCAGGGGGCGGGAGTGATCTACAATGAGCAGTTCTTC CSAPQGAGVIYNEQFF
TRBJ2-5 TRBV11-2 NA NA TGTGCCAGCAGCTTTTTGGTGGAGACCCAGTACTTC CASSFLVETQYF
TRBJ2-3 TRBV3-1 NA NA TGTGCCAGCAGCCAGAGCCTAGCAGATACGCAGTATTTT CASSQSLADTQYF
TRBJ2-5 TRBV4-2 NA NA TGTGCCAGCAGCCAAGTTTGGGGCAGTAAAGAGACCCAGTACTTC CASSQVWGSKETQYF
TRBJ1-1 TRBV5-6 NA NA TGTGCCAGCAGCCCCGATCAGGGGAGGGAAGGAACTGAAGCTTTCTTT CASSPDQGREGTEAFF